This T cell receptor (beta chain) was obtained from a study of spatial heterogeneity in lung cancer. Study findings and constraints: Mutation counts in tumors were tracked by counts of expanded intratumoral alpha and beta TCRs.

Time point here: sample taken at primary tumor resection. Every TCR cDNA molecule bore its own unique molecular identifier. One entry per CDR3 protein, called by TCRdb with MiXCR from the 5' RACE reads. This sample yields about 6,900 distinct CDR3 sequences, of which more than 10% are seen a single time; about a fifth belongs to the top ten. This clonotype was recorded at least ten times. What it binds is unknown. The CDR3 runs to 15 residues. V lost 0 bases and J 0 bases, leaving 5 bases between the germline ends. From germline, CDR1 is MNHEY and CDR2 SMNVEV (reference sequence). Here the sequenced sample was lung tumor tissue, taken at surgery. This receptor was identified in a male donor with early-stage non-small cell lung cancer. This sequence joins TRBV27 and TRBJ2-2; D is uncertain. Written as DNA, the CDR3 is TGTGCCAGCAGTTTATCGCTAGCGAACACCGGGGAGCTGTTTTTT. It codes for CASSLSLANTGELFF.